This T cell receptor beta chain was observed in a study of T cell responses to AZD1222 COVID-19 vaccine. This table comes from immunoSEQ multiplex PCR, and its TCRdb copy is limited to in-frame clones, with some not included. The data show some 120,000 clones, 70% to 90% seen once. With V trimmed by 0 bases and J by 6 bases, 6 bases remained unmatched. The CDR3 is 15 amino acids. Per germline, CDR1 SGDLS and CDR2 YYNGEE. The sequence was collected from an adult in good health. Here the sequenced sample was peripheral blood, taken on day 0 of AZD1222 vaccination. The chain uses TRBV9 and TRBJ2-7, with 10 bases identical to TRBD2. DNA for the CDR3: TGTGCCAGCAGCGTAGTTGGTCTAGCGGGAGTCGAGCAGTACTTC. It codes for CASSVVGLAGVEQYF.